The following is a T cell receptor beta chain sequence with its context. This sample was taken from a study of HIV-infected children after antiretroviral therapy interruption. Unique molecular identifiers were included in an RNA-based 3' RACE TCR library. A single record per CDR3 protein comes from TCRdb applying MiXCR to the 3' RACE reads. The sample gives tens of thousands of distinct CDR3 sequences, approximately 4% of which show up once; roughly 0.7% is in the top ten. The CDR3 is 12 residues long. CDR1 DFQATT and CDR2 SNEGSKA come from the germline V gene (reference sequence). Trimming shortened V by 0 bases and J by 12 bases, and 12 bases separated the two germline ends. The sample's treatment: PENTA 11 planned treatment interruption arm or continuous ART arm.

Specimen: CD45RA+ CD4+ T cells from PBMCs, pooled from several time points, collected from a donor given antiretroviral therapy, either interrupted or continuous. Subset denoted: naive CD4+ CD45RA+ CD45RO- T cells. The chain uses TRBV20-1 and TRBJ1-5; unclear D gene. This receptor was obtained from a pool of human donors with HIV. In DNA form, the CDR3 reads TGCAGTGCTAGAGATGGGCCCGAGAGCCAGCATTTT. Its protein is CSARDGPESQHF.